These 32 T cell receptor beta chains were sequenced from one sample in a study of regulatory T cells in long-lasting Graves disease. Specified time point: newly diagnosed GD, antithyroid drugs for less than 3 months. From PBMCs, RNA was extracted and then used to make the TCR library. Libraries of TCR beta came from iRepertoire HTBI primers plus Arm-PCR of CDR3 regions. MiXCR was run by TCRdb on the multiplex PCR reads, yielding one entry per CDR3 protein. Counted here are roughly 530,000 distinct CDR3 sequences, roughly 16% occurring once; the ten biggest clones make up 25%. The data were also submitted as part of a second study, on T cells in Graves' hyperthyroidism and ophthalmopathy.

The sequenced sample was peripheral blood mononuclear cells (PBMCs), obtained at new diagnosis, from a patient treated with antithyroid drugs. These receptors all stem from a woman aged 35 to 59 with Graves disease.

The chain is built from TRBV6-5 and TRBJ2-5; D might be TRBD1 or TRBD2, each matching 5 bases. Germline V gene data show CDR1 as MNHEY and CDR2 as SVGAGI. The length of the CDR3 is 14 residues. The V and J ends lost 2 bases and 2 bases respectively, with 9 bases between them. CDR3 amino acids: CASSYHGAQETQYF. CDR3 sequence (DNA): TGTGCCAGCAGTTACCACGGGGCTCAAGAGACCCAGTACTTC.

In its sample, this clonotype was seen many times. The chain recombines TRBV29-1 with TRBJ1-1; D may be TRBD1 (6 bases). The CDR3 is 14 residues long. V was clipped by 0 bases and J by 0 bases, with 8 bases between them. Germline loops: CDR1 SQVTM, CDR2 ANQGSEA. This CDR3 reads CSVEEGGLNTEAFF. The CDR3 nucleotides read TGCAGCGTTGAAGAAGGGGGTCTGAACACTGAAGCTTTCTTT.

This clonotype occurred many times. The V and J genes are TRBV10-3 and TRBJ2-2; TRBD1 is a possible D gene (6 bases). The CDR3 length is 16 residues. The germline V and J ends were trimmed by 0 bases and 2 bases, with 10 bases remaining between them. Germline V gives CDR1 ENHRY, CDR2 SYGVKD. The CDR3 here is CAISESGTINTGELFF. The CDR3 DNA sequence: TGTGCCATCAGTGAGTCCGGGACAATCAACACCGGGGAGCTGTTTTTT.

With respect to this clonotype: This could be a read error, since a much larger clone is one nucleotide away. The rearrangement uses TRBV5-1 and TRBJ2-1; TRBD2 is a possible D gene (5 bases). Trimming left V 4 bases short and J 9 bases short, with 14 bases between. CDR1 is SGHRS, CDR2 YFSETQ, per germline. The CDR3 contains 13 residues. CDR3 in DNA: TGCGCCAGCAGCCCCGCGGGCAACGGTGAGCAGTTCTTC. Protein product: CASSPAGNGEQFF.

This clonotype was seen repeatedly, ten times or more. The V gene is TRBV6-4, the J gene TRBJ1-1; unclear D gene. Germline V CDR1 and CDR2: MRHNA, SNTAGT. The CDR3 has 12 residues. The germline V and J ends were trimmed by 6 bases and 3 bases, with 8 bases remaining between them. The CDR3 sequence: CASRNSDTEAFF. The CDR3 DNA follows: TGTGCCAGCAGAAACAGTGACACTGAAGCTTTCTTT.

This clonotype was observed at least ten times. The rearrangement joins TRBV30 to TRBJ2-2, with D uncertain. Germline lookup yields CDR1 GTSNPN and CDR2 SVGIG (reference sequence). This CDR3 is 14 amino acids long. V was cut by 2 bases and J by 5 bases, with 12 bases left in between. The CDR3 DNA sequence: TGTGCCTGGAGTCGTTCCATAGGGACCGGGGAGCTGTTTTTT. Protein: CAWSRSIGTGELFF. Supplemented by reference TRBV30 and TRBJ2-2, the full variable domain reads SQTIHQWPATLVQPVGSPLSLECTVEGTSNPNLYWYRQAAGRGLQLLFYSVGIGQISSEVPQNLSASRPQDRQFILSSKKLLLSDSGFYLCAWSRSIGTGELFFGEGSRLTVL.

The chain joins TRBV20-1 to TRBJ1-1; no reliable D call. CDR3 length: 15 residues. Germline V gene data show CDR1 as DFQATT and CDR2 as SNEGSKA (reference sequence). V lost 3 bases, J lost 0 bases, and 14 bases lay in between. For the CDR3, the DNA is TGCAGTGCTAGGCCTTGGCAGACTCTGAACACTGAAGCTTTCTTT. Its translation is CSARPWQTLNTEAFF.

Comments on this clonotype: Given a much more abundant clone one base away, this may be a read error. This sequence joins TRBV7-9 and TRBJ1-1; D unclear. CDR3 size: 13 residues. Germline V gene data show CDR1 as SEHNR and CDR2 as FQNEAQ (reference sequence). V was shortened by 5 bases and J by 1 base, with 8 bases between the two germline ends. CDR3 in amino acids: CASSHYKNTEAFF. The CDR3 bases are TGTGCCAGCAGCCATTACAAGAACACTGAAGCTTTCTTT.

The V and J genes are TRBV3-1 and TRBJ2-3; D gene ambiguous. The length of the CDR3 is 14 residues. The ends were cut back, 1 base at V and 2 bases at J, with 7 bases in the middle. The germline CDR1 and CDR2 sequences are LGHDT and YNNKEL (reference sequence). In DNA form, the CDR3 reads TGTGCCAGCAGCCAAGTATATGACACAGATACGCAGTATTTT. It translates to CASSQVYDTDTQYF.

The chain employs TRBV6-1 and TRBJ2-1, with 10 nucleotides matching TRBD2. Germline V gene lookup returns CDR1 MNHNS and CDR2 SASEGT. The CDR3 spans 14 residues. Trimming took 11 bases from V and 4 from J; bases not matched to a gene: 8. In nucleotides, the CDR3 is TGTGCCGGCAAACTAGCGGGGACGTACAATGAGCAGTTCTTC. This encodes CAGKLAGTYNEQFF.

This clonotype was found many times. The rearrangement uses TRBV2 and TRBJ2-5, with D possibly TRBD1 on 5 matching bases. The CDR3 is made up of 14 amino acids. V was clipped by 1 base and J by 0 bases, with 6 bases between them. The germline V gene has CDR1 SNHLY and CDR2 FYNNEI. The CDR3 bases are TGTGCCAGCAGTGAAGACAGGTACCAAGAGACCCAGTACTTC. Its protein product is CASSEDRYQETQYF. Full variable domain (outside the CDR3, taken from reference TRBV2 and TRBJ2-5): EPEVTQTPSHQVTQMGQEVILRCVPISNHLYFYWYRQILGQKVEFLVSFYNNEISEKSEIFDDQFSVERPDGSNFTLKIRSTKLEDSAMYFCASSEDRYQETQYFGPGTRLLVL.

Many counts were recorded for this clonotype. This sequence joins TRBV6-1 and TRBJ1-5; possibly TRBD1 for D (6 bases). The germline V gene encodes CDR1 MNHNS and CDR2 SASEGT. This CDR3 contains 15 residues. Trimming cost V 0 bases and J 7 bases, with 13 bases left between them. The CDR3 nucleotides read TGTGCCAGCAGTGAAGCGCGGGGGCTTGGGCAGCCCCAGCATTTT. Protein sequence: CASSEARGLGQPQHF.

This clonotype was seen a handful of times. The chain is built from TRBV11-1 and TRBJ2-4, with 8 bases fitting TRBD1. CDR3 length: 17 residues. Germline-derived CDR1 and CDR2 are SGHAT and FQDESV (reference sequence). V gave up 5 bases and J gave up 1 base; unmatched junction bases: 10. The CDR3 loop reads CASSHLQGARAKNIQYF. For the CDR3, the DNA is TGTGCCAGCAGCCATCTTCAGGGGGCGCGGGCCAAAAACATTCAGTACTTC.

On this clonotype: A read error may produce the germline difference seen at one junction end. V and J are TRBV6-1 and TRBJ2-1; the match to TRBD2 covers 8 bases. The CDR3 sequence is 15 residues long. The germline CDR1 and CDR2 sequences are MNHNS and SASEGT. CDR3 sequence (DNA): TGTGCCAACAGTGTGCAAGCGGGGGCCGGAAATGAGCAGTTCTTC. This sequence encodes CANSVQAGAGNEQFF.

This clonotype was counted many times. The chain carries TRBV20-1 and TRBJ2-2; D is perhaps TRBD2 (5 bases). V was trimmed by 0 bases and J by 4 bases, leaving 12 bases between them. The CDR3 covers 15 residues. CDR1 is DFQATT and CDR2 is SNEGSKA in the germline V gene (reference sequence). The CDR3 region is CSAREEEGSTGELFF. The DNA of the CDR3 is TGCAGTGCTAGAGAGGAGGAAGGGAGCACCGGGGAGCTGTTTTTT.

This clonotype has a handful of counts. The genes are TRBV12-3 or TRBV12-4 and TRBJ1-5; possible D gene TRBD1, 5 bases. This CDR3 region has 15 residues. V was pared by 4 bases and J by 0 bases, with 10 bases between. The CDR3 bases are TGTGCCAGCAGTTGGGGACGGCCTAGCAATCAGCCCCAGCATTTT. It encodes CASSWGRPSNQPQHF.

J is TRBJ2-3 and V is TRBV27; 14 nucleotides align to TRBD2. The V segment lost 8 bases and the J segment 5 bases; nucleotides outside the gene matches: 6. Germline V lookup: CDR1 MNHEY, CDR2 SMNVEV (reference sequence). This CDR3 comprises 15 residues. CDR3 DNA sequence: TGTGCCAGCCGAGGACTAGCGGGGGGAGAAGATACGCAGTATTTT. Amino acid sequence: CASRGLAGGEDTQYF.

The chain uses TRBV6-5 and TRBJ1-3; 11 positions agree with TRBD1. The germline CDR1 and CDR2 sequences are MNHEY and SVGAGI. Trimming cost V 2 bases and J 4 bases; bases outside gene matches: 4. The CDR3 extends over 16 amino acids. CDR3: CASSYRTGGLGNTIYF. CDR3 bases: TGTGCCAGCAGTTACAGGACAGGGGGCTTAGGAAACACCATATATTTT.

CDR3 region: CASGLVPTGELFF. The CDR3 region has the DNA TGTGCTAGTGGTTTGGTACCAACCGGGGAGCTGTTTTTT. The rearrangement links TRBV12-5 to TRBJ2-2; D is ambiguous. Germline V gene lookup returns CDR1 LGHNT and CDR2 FRNRAP. This CDR3 contains 13 residues. The ends were cut back, 0 bases at V and 5 bases at J, with 4 bases in the middle. The full variable domain, with the rest looked up from reference TRBV12-5 and TRBJ2-2, is DARVTQTPRHKVTEMGQEVTMRCQPILGHNTVFWYRQTMMQGLELLAYFRNRAPLDDSGMPKDRFSAEMPDATLATLKIQPSEPRDSAVYFCASGLVPTGELFFGEGSRLTVL.

This clonotype was recorded at least ten times. The gene calls are TRBV6-2 or TRBV6-3 and TRBJ1-5; 10 bases match TRBD1. CDR1 and CDR2 (germline): MNHEY, SVGEGT. The CDR3 length is 14 residues. V trimming: 7 bases; J trimming: 6 bases; junction bases outside the gene matches: 6. This CDR3 reads CASTGTGAVQPQHF. For the CDR3, the DNA is TGTGCCAGCACCGGGACAGGGGCAGTTCAGCCCCAGCATTTT.

This clonotype appeared many times. The chain couples TRBV5-1 to TRBJ1-1; D not resolved. This CDR3 comprises 14 residues. V lost 3 bases to trimming and J lost 1 base, with 10 bases between them. CDR1 and CDR2 (germline): SGHRS, YFSETQ. The chain's CDR3 is CASSYFDTNTEAFF. The CDR3 nucleotides read TGCGCCAGCAGCTACTTTGACACGAACACTGAAGCTTTCTTT.

This clonotype was observed at least ten times. V and J are TRBV2 and TRBJ1-5; 8 positions match TRBD1. CDR3 length: 14 residues. V dropped 6 bases and J dropped 1; count of bases not matched to a gene: 2. Germline CDR1 SNHLY, CDR2 FYNNEI. The chain's CDR3 is CASRDRGSNQPQHF. In DNA, the CDR3 is TGTGCCAGCAGAGACAGGGGAAGCAATCAGCCCCAGCATTTT.

V and J are TRBV7-9 and TRBJ1-2, with D unresolved. V lost 6 bases, J lost 3 bases, and 17 bases lay in between. The germline gives CDR1 SEHNR, CDR2 FQNEAQ (reference sequence). CDR3 length: 15 residues. CDR3 region: CASSSTGRVDYGYTF. The CDR3 nucleotides are TGTGCCAGCAGTTCGACCGGAAGGGTAGACTATGGCTACACCTTC.

This clonotype was picked up a small number of times. The chain joins TRBV11-2 to TRBJ1-2; TRBD1 is a possible D gene (6 bases). V shed 1 base and J shed 4 bases, with 13 bases lying between them. The CDR3 extends over 15 amino acids. Germline CDR1 SGHAT, CDR2 FQNNGV. In nucleotides, the CDR3 is TGTGCCAGCAGCTTAGGGCAGGGGTCCGGCTATGGCTACACCTTC. Its protein product is CASSLGQGSGYGYTF.

In its sample, this clonotype was seen many times. V and J are TRBV5-1 and TRBJ1-2, with no clear D. CDR3 length: 16 residues. Germline CDR1 is SGHRS and CDR2 is YFSETQ. V lost 0 bases and J lost 6, with 18 bases in between. The CDR3 protein is CASSLGVRGTLDGYTF. CDR3 in DNA: TGCGCCAGCAGCTTGGGGGTACGGGGAACCCTTGATGGCTACACCTTC.

There are many counts of this clonotype. V is TRBV27 and J is TRBJ1-1, with TRBD1 identical over 9 bases. Trimming cost V 5 bases and J 10 bases; bases outside gene matches: 11. Germline loops: CDR1 MNHEY, CDR2 SMNVEV (reference sequence). This CDR3 has 14 amino acids. The CDR3 DNA sequence: TGTGCCAGCAGTGCCACAGGGGGCGCGGAAGGAGCTTTCTTT. Amino acid sequence: CASSATGGAEGAFF.

This clonotype was observed many times. This chain connects TRBV7-2 to TRBJ2-3, with D unclear. This CDR3 has 13 amino acids. Germline CDR1 and CDR2: SGHTA and FQGNSA. V lost 5 bases, J lost 3 bases, and 9 bases lay in between. In DNA form, the CDR3 reads TGTGCCAGCAGCCGCCTCCCGACAGATACGCAGTATTTT. It specifies CASSRLPTDTQYF.

This clonotype was counted many times. The V call is TRBV28, the J call TRBJ1-2; D may be TRBD1 (5 bases). This CDR3 is 13 amino acids long. The V and J ends lost 6 bases and 7 bases respectively, with 15 bases between them. Germline V gives CDR1 MDHEN, CDR2 SYDVKM. CDR3 protein: CASSPPDIAGYTF. CDR3 DNA: TGTGCCAGCAGCCCACCGGACATTGCTGGCTACACCTTC.

This clonotype was seen a few times. The chain recombines TRBV19 with TRBJ1-2; D call uncertain. This CDR3 is 13 amino acids long. Germline CDR1 reads LNHDA; CDR2 reads SQIVND (reference sequence). V gave up 1 base and J gave up 5 bases, with 8 bases separating them. The CDR3, as DNA: TGTGCCAGTAGTATAGCTACCCTATATGGCTACACCTTC. Its translation: CASSIATLYGYTF. Full variable domain (rest looked up from reference TRBV19 and TRBJ1-2): DGGITQSPKYLFRKEGQNVTLSCEQNLNHDAMYWYRQDPGQGLRLIYYSQIVNDFQKGDIAEGYSVSREKKESFPLTVTSAQKNPTAFYLCASSIATLYGYTFGSGTRLTVV.

The CDR3 reads CASSPTEGPWLNYGYTF. The CDR3, as DNA: TGTGCCAGCTCACCAACTGAGGGCCCCTGGCTAAACTATGGCTACACCTTC. This sequence joins TRBV18 and TRBJ1-2; D is ambiguous. The V and J ends lost 2 bases and 2 bases respectively, with 18 bases between them. The V gene's germline CDR1 is KGHSH and CDR2 LQKENI. The CDR3 covers 17 residues.

This clonotype was seen ten or more times. This rearrangement joins TRBV7-8 to TRBJ2-3; 12 bases are shared with TRBD2. Germline V gene sequence: CDR1 SGHVS, CDR2 FQNEAQ. The CDR3 is 15 amino acids. Germline trimming cut 3 bases from V and 11 bases from J; bases unmatched to any gene: 9. For the CDR3, the DNA is TGTGCCAGCAGCTTCCTCCGGACTAGCGGGGAAAAGCAGTATTTT. Translation gives CASSFLRTSGEKQYF. The complete variable domain, with remaining parts taken from reference TRBV7-8 and TRBJ2-3, reads GAGVSQSPRYKVAKRGQDVALRCDPISGHVSLFWYQQALGQGPEFLTYFQNEAQLDKSGLPSDRFFAERPEGSVSTLKIQRTQQEDSAVYLCASSFLRTSGEKQYFGPGTRLTVL.

This clonotype was seen more than once but under ten times. This rearrangement joins TRBV4-2 to TRBJ2-5, with 8 positions matching TRBD2. V lost 4 bases to trimming and J lost 0 bases; unmatched junction nucleotides: 10. Germline V gene sequence: CDR1 LGHNA, CDR2 YNFKEQ. CDR3 length: 17 amino acids. CDR3 DNA: TGTGCCAGCAGCCCGGGGGGGGCCAGCGGGGACCAAGAGACCCAGTACTTC. It specifies CASSPGGASGDQETQYF.